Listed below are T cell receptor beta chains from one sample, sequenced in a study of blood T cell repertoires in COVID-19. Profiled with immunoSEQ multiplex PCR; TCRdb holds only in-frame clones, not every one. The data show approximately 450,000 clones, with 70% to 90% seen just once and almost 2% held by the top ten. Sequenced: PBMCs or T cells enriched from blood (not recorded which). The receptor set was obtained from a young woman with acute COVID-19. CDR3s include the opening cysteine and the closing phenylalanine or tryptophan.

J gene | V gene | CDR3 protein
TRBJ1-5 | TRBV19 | CASSPFPGTGVSILHQPQHF
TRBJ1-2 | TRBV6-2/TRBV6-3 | CASSYGGRANQGYTF
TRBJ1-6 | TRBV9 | CASSVWDKDSPLHF
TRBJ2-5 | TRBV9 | CASSVEGVGETQYF
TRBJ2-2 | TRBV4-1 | CATQRGANTGELFF
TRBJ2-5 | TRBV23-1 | CASSPQRTGVRETQYF
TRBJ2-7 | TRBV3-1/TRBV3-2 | CASSQVAGPSSYEQYF
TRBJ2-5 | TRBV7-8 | CASSRGTGGEETQYF
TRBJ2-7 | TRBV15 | CATSRVSGRMAYEQYF
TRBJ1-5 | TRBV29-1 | CSVIGTDPHQPQHF
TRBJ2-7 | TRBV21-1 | CASSTPQQKASGGRTPYEQYF
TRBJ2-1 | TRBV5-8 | CASSLGTNYNEQFF
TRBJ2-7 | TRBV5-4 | CASSLDNTYEQYF
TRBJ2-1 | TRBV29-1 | CSVDGGSNEQFF
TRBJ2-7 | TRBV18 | CASSPGGGSYEQYF
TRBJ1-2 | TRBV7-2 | CASSLGLQLYGYTF
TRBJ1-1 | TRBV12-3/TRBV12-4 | CASSLRRVGAFF
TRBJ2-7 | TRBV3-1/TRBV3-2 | CASSRSGSLYEQYF
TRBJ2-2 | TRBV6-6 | CASSLAGGAGGELFF
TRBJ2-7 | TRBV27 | CASSLTGGGYEQYF
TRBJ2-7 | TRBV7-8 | CASSLILADEQYF
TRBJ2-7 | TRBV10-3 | CAISPGQGSYEQYF
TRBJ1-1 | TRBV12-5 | CASGSSGNTEAFF
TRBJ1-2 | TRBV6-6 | CASNPGGNYGYTF
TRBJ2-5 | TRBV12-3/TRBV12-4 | CASSFNSGETQYF
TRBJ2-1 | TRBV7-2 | CASSLVTRPLQNEQFF
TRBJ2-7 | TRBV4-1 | CASSQAGTGRFYEQYF
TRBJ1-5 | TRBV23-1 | CAPSVSYQPQHF
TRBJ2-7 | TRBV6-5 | CASSHSLAVGSYEQYF
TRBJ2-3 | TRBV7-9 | CASSLEAVIQF
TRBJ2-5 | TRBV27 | CASRRGGQEYF
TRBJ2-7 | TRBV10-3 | CAISVLAGMNEQYF
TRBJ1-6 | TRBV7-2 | CASSLRGRDISPLHF
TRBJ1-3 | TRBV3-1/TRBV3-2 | CASSQGLTDSGNTIYF
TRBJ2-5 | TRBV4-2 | CASSQDRTSKETQYF
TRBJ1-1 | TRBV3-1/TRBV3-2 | CASSRGRGNTEAFF
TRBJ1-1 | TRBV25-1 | CASSQGTEAFF
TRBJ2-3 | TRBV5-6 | CASSFRRGADTQYF
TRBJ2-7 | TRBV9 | CASSDRDRSYEQYF
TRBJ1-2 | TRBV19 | CASSQQGAQGYTF
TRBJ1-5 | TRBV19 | CASSFQSGLQPQHF
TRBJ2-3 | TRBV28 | CASTVAGASTDTQYF
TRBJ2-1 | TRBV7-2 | CASSLLTTNHNEQFF
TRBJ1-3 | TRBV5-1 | CASSLFQGSGNTIYF
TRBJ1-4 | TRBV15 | CATSRVGAATNEKLFF
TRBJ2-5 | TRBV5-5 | CASSFYQSSGGETQYF
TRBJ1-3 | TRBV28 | CASSLWDNSGNTIYF
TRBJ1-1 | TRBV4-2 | CVSSQAQGNTEAFF
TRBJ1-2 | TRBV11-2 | CASSVDRENVYGYTF
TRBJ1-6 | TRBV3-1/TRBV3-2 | CASSQVESVHATPLHF
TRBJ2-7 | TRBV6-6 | CASRSGTSYEQYF
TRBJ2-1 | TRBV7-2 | CASSFQTGDRVSYNEQFF
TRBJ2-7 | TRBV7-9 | CASSLIAYEQYF
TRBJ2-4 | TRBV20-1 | CSASGWPGIQYF
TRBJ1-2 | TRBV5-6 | CASSLPGQGYGYTF
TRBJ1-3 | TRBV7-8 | CASSPGDFAGNTIYF
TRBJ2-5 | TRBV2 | CASSEYGLAGEETQYF